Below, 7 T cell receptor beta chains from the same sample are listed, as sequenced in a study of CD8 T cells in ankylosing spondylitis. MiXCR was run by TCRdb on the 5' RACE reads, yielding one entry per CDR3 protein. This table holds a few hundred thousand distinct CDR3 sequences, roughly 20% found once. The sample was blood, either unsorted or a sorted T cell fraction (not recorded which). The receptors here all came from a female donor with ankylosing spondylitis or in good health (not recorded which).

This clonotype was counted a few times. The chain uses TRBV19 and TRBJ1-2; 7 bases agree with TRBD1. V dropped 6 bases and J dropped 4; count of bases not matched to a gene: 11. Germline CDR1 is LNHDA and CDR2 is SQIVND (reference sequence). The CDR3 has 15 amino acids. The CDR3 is CASSRDSFTSYGYTF. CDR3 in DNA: TGTGCCAGTAGCCGGGACAGCTTCACCTCCTATGGCTACACCTTC.

CDR3 nucleotide sequence: TGTGCCAGCAGGGAACCTAGCGGGAGTGGTAATGAGCAGTTCTTC. The encoded protein is CASREPSGSGNEQFF. This rearrangement joins TRBV12-3 or TRBV12-4 to TRBJ2-1; 10 positions agree with TRBD2. CDR3 length: 15 amino acids. Trimming cost V 6 bases and J 7 bases; bases outside gene matches: 9.

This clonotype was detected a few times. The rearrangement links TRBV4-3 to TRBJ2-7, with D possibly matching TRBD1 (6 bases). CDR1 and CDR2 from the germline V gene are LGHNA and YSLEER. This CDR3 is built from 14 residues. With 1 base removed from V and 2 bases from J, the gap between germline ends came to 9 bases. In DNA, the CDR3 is TGCGCCAGCAGCCAAGTCAGGGGACCCTACGAGCAGTACTTC. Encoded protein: CASSQVRGPYEQYF.

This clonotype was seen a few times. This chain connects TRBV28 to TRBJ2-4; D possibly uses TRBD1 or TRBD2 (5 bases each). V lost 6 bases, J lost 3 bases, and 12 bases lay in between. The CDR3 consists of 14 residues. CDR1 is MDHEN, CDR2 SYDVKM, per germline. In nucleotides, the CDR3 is TGTGCCAGCAGGGGGGAAGATGGCAAAAACATTCAGTACTTC. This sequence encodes CASRGEDGKNIQYF.

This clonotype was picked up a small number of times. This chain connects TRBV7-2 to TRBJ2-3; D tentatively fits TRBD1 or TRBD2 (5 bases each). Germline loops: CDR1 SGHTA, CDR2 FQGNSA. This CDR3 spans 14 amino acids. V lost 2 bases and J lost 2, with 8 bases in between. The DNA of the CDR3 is TGTGCCAGCAGCTTACGAGGGGCCACAGATACGCAGTATTTT. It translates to CASSLRGATDTQYF. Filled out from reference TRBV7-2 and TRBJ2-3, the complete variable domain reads GAGVSQSPSNKVTEKGKDVELRCDPISGHTALYWYRQSLGQGLEFLIYFQGNSAPDKSGLPSDRFSAERTGGSVSTLTIQRTQQEDSAVYLCASSLRGATDTQYFGPGTRLTVL.

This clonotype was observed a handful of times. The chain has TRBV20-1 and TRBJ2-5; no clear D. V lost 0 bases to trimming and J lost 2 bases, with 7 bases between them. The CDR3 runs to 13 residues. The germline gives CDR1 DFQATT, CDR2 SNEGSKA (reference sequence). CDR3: CSARDGGQETQYF. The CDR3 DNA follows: TGCAGTGCTAGAGATGGCGGACAAGAGACCCAGTACTTC.

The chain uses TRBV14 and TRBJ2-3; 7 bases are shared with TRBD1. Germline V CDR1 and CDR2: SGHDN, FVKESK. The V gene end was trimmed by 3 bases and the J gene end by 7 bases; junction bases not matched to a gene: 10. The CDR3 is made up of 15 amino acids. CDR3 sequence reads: CASSHTRTGHNTQYF. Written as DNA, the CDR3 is TGTGCCAGCAGCCATACTAGGACAGGACATAATACGCAGTATTTT. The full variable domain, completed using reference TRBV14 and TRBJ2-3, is EAGVTQFPSHSVIEKGQTVTLRCDPISGHDNLYWYRRVMGKEIKFLLHFVKESKQDESGMPNNRFLAERTGGTYSTLKVQPAELEDSGVYFCASSHTRTGHNTQYFGPGTRLTVL.